The 24 T cell receptor beta chains presented below share a single source sample, sequenced in a study of neoadjuvant anti-PD-1 for oral cavity cancer. TCRdb's copy holds only in-frame clones and misses some; the assay was immunoSEQ multiplex PCR. This table has fewer than 35,000 clones, about 83% appearing once. The sequencing here drew on PBMCs, taken before nivolumab (anti-PD-1) treatment. These receptors all stem from a person aged 35 to 85 with oral cavity squamous cell carcinoma.

V usage is TRBV7-9 and J usage is TRBJ2-7; a weak D match, TRBD1 (6 bases). This CDR3 spans 12 amino acids. V was clipped by 10 bases and J by 6 bases, with 16 bases between them. The germline V gene encodes CDR1 SEHNR and CDR2 FQNEAQ (reference sequence). The CDR3 here is CAILQGPGEQYF. The DNA of the CDR3 is TGTGCCATCCTACAGGGCCCCGGCGAGCAGTACTTC.

This clone was observed a few times. No DNA is shown, since the ends of the CDR3 on it are uncertain; the CDR3 is the one TCRdb lists. CDR3: CASSKWGTGNANYGYTF. The chain recombines TRBV21-1 with TRBJ1-2; the table's D call of TRBD1 was not tested on the DNA. TRBV21-1 is listed as a pseudogene. The CDR3 is 17 amino acids long, termini counted.

The chain links TRBV6-1 to TRBJ2-6; D unclear. The V and J ends lost 1 base and 1 base respectively, with 5 bases between them. CDR3 size: 15 residues. Germline V gene lookup returns CDR1 MNHNS and CDR2 SASEGT. The CDR3 region has the DNA TGTGCCAGCAGTGAAGAAGAATCTGGGGCCAACGTCCTGACTTTC. Protein sequence: CASSEEESGANVLTF.

V and J are TRBV28 and TRBJ1-2; 9 bases are shared with TRBD1. The CDR3 extends over 14 amino acids. In germline, CDR1 is MDHEN, CDR2 SYDVKM. The trim removed 6 bases at V and 7 bases at J, leaving 9 bases unmatched. CDR3 sequence reads: CASSSFGTGSGYTF. DNA for the CDR3: TGTGCCAGCAGCTCCTTCGGGACAGGGAGTGGCTACACCTTC.

The chain carries TRBV9 and TRBJ2-5, with unresolved D. This CDR3 is built from 14 residues. CDR1 and CDR2 (germline): SGDLS, YYNGEE. Trimming took 0 bases from V and 2 from J, leaving 8 bases between them. Here the CDR3 reads CASSVGNIQETQYF. As DNA, the CDR3 is TGTGCCAGCAGCGTAGGGAACATTCAAGAGACCCAGTACTTC. Full variable domain (outside the CDR3, taken from reference TRBV9 and TRBJ2-5): DSGVTQTPKHLITATGQRVTLRCSPRSGDLSVYWYQQSLDQGLQFLIQYYNGEERAKGNILERFSAQQFPDLHSELNLSSLELGDSALYFCASSVGNIQETQYFGPGTRLLVL.

V gene TRBV6-5 combines with J gene TRBJ2-7; weak D call: TRBD2 (6 bases). There are 14 residues in the CDR3. The V end lost 0 bases, the J end lost 6 bases, and 12 bases lay between the germline ends. Germline values: CDR1 MNHEY, CDR2 SVGAGI. This CDR3 reads CASSYSRLGGEQYF. CDR3 DNA: TGTGCCAGCAGTTACTCGAGGTTGGGGGGCGAGCAGTACTTC.

The chain links TRBV4-2 to TRBJ2-7; D possibly corresponds to TRBD2 (6 bases). Trimming removed 5 bases from V and 0 bases from J, with 14 bases in between. The CDR3 has 15 amino acids. Germline-derived CDR1 and CDR2 are LGHNA and YNFKEQ. The CDR3 protein is CASSSPGLNSYEQYF. In DNA, the CDR3 is TGTGCCAGCAGCTCGCCGGGACTCAACTCCTACGAGCAGTACTTC.

The J gene is TRBJ2-1, the V gene TRBV7-6; 8 bases fit TRBD1. After removal of 2 bases from V and 0 bases from J, the junction contained 3 bases not matched to a gene. The V gene's germline CDR1 is SGHVS and CDR2 FNYEAQ. CDR3 size: 16 residues. Here the CDR3 DNA reads TGTGCCAGCAGCTTAAACACAGGGGGCTCCTACAATGAGCAGTTCTTC. Protein product: CASSLNTGGSYNEQFF.

The V and J genes are TRBV29-1 and TRBJ2-7; 7 positions agree with TRBD1. Trimming cost V 4 bases and J 6 bases; bases outside gene matches: 6. Germline loops: CDR1 SQVTM, CDR2 ANQGSEA. The CDR3 is 12 residues long. DNA of the CDR3: TGCAGCGTTGGGACAGGCGGAATCGAGCAGTACTTC. Its translation is CSVGTGGIEQYF.

The chain has TRBV6-1 and TRBJ2-1; D may be TRBD1 (5 bases). CDR3 length: 13 amino acids. The germline V gene encodes CDR1 MNHNS and CDR2 SASEGT. Deletions cut 6 bases from V and 9 bases from J, with 15 bases between. The CDR3: CASRGAGPGEQFF. The CDR3 nucleotides are TGTGCCAGCAGGGGCGCAGGGCCCGGTGAGCAGTTCTTC.

The V and J genes are TRBV5-1 and TRBJ2-1, with D perhaps TRBD1 (6 bases). Per germline, CDR1 SGHRS and CDR2 YFSETQ. V was trimmed by 1 base and J by 9 bases, leaving 11 bases between them. This CDR3 contains 13 residues. The CDR3 nucleotides read TGCGCCAGCAGCTTGAGGGGGTCCCCTGAGCAGTTCTTC. This translates into CASSLRGSPEQFF.

This sequence joins TRBV18 and TRBJ1-2, with TRBD1 matching 7 bases. Germline V gene sequence: CDR1 KGHSH, CDR2 LQKENI. With V trimmed by 4 bases and J by 0 bases, 17 bases remained unmatched. This CDR3 is built from 19 residues. The CDR3 sequence is CASSQAPVRQGRSNYGYTF. CDR3 DNA: TGTGCCAGCTCACAAGCCCCCGTTCGACAGGGACGTTCTAACTATGGCTACACCTTC.

V gene TRBV7-2 combines with J gene TRBJ1-5; no firm D call. Per germline, CDR1 SGHTA and CDR2 FQGNSA. Trimming stripped 1 base from V and 2 bases from J, with 6 bases between. CDR3 length equals 14 residues. The CDR3 sequence: CASSLGGGNQPQHF. In DNA form, the CDR3 reads TGTGCCAGCAGCTTAGGAGGAGGCAATCAGCCCCAGCATTTT.

The V call is TRBV9, the J call TRBJ1-2, with D unclear. The CDR3 contains 17 residues. CDR1 and CDR2 (germline): SGDLS, YYNGEE. The V gene lost 0 bases and the J gene lost 5 bases, with 20 bases spanning the gap. In DNA form, the CDR3 reads TGTGCCAGCAGCGTAGAATTTGAGGTCTCTGTGGGGTATGGCTACACCTTC. It specifies CASSVEFEVSVGYGYTF.

The chain carries TRBV11-2 and TRBJ1-4, with a tentative D call TRBD1 (6 bases). The CDR3 has 13 amino acids. Trimming took 10 bases from V and 4 from J, leaving 13 bases between them. Germline-derived CDR1 and CDR2 are SGHAT and FQNNGV. This CDR3 is CATARGLNEKLFF. The CDR3 nucleotides are TGTGCCACCGCCAGGGGCCTTAATGAAAAACTGTTTTTT.

This clone has only one observation. J is TRBJ2-2 and V is TRBV28; TRBD2 might be the D (5 bases). The CDR3 spans 15 residues. The germline V gene has CDR1 MDHEN and CDR2 SYDVKM. Trimming stripped 2 bases from V and 1 base from J, with 8 bases between. CDR3 sequence reads: CASSLTGLNTGELFF. The DNA for the CDR3 is TGTGCCAGCAGTTTAACCGGACTGAACACCGGGGAGCTGTTTTTT.

This clone was seen more than once but under ten times. The chain joins TRBV6-1 to TRBJ2-2, with 9 nucleotides matching TRBD2. The CDR3 has 15 amino acids. The germline gives CDR1 MNHNS, CDR2 SASEGT. Germline trimming cut 6 bases from V and 5 bases from J; bases unmatched to any gene: 7. CDR3 bases: TGTGCCAGCAGGGAACCGGGACTAGCAACCGGGGAGCTGTTTTTT. It translates to CASREPGLATGELFF.

The chain links TRBV9 to TRBJ1-3; TRBD1 aligns across 7 bases. This CDR3 contains 16 residues. Germline-derived CDR1 and CDR2 are SGDLS and YYNGEE. Trimming took 0 bases from V and 0 from J; bases not matched to a gene: 3. The DNA for the CDR3 is TGTGCCAGCAGCGTAGAGGGGGCAATCTCTGGAAACACCATATATTTT. Amino acid sequence: CASSVEGAISGNTIYF.

The rearrangement links TRBV27 to TRBJ2-5, with D unclear. V was pared by 0 bases and J by 9 bases, with 14 bases between. Germline V CDR1 and CDR2: MNHEY, SMNVEV (reference sequence). The CDR3 extends over 14 amino acids. Written as DNA, the CDR3 is TGTGCCAGCAGTTTATCGACTCCCTACCGATCCCAGTACTTC. It is translated as CASSLSTPYRSQYF.

This chain links TRBV28 with TRBJ1-5; 7 positions match TRBD1. V trimming: 5 bases; J trimming: 4 bases; junction bases outside the gene matches: 8. The germline CDR1 and CDR2 sequences are MDHEN and SYDVKM. This CDR3 has 15 amino acids. CDR3 sequence: CASSLMGQMNQPQHF. As DNA, the CDR3 is TGTGCCAGCAGTCTTATGGGACAGATGAATCAGCCCCAGCATTTT.

This chain links TRBV9 with TRBJ1-6; D possibly corresponds to TRBD1 (6 bases). This CDR3 contains 14 residues. The V end was cut by 4 bases, the J end by 10 bases, with 15 bases between. Germline V gene lookup returns CDR1 SGDLS and CDR2 YYNGEE. The chain's CDR3 is CASSKRQEPSPLHF. The CDR3, as DNA: TGTGCCAGCAGCAAGAGACAGGAGCCGTCACCCCTCCACTTT.

The chain combines TRBV10-1 with TRBJ2-3, with 7 nucleotides matching TRBD2. This CDR3 is 15 amino acids long. V shed 3 bases, J shed 4 bases, and the junction held 7 bases outside the gene matches. From germline, CDR1 is WNHNN and CDR2 SYGVQD (reference sequence). The CDR3 DNA follows: TGCGCCAGCAGTGATAGGGGACTAATCGCAGATACGCAGTATTTT. Protein: CASSDRGLIADTQYF.

The chain links TRBV11-2 to TRBJ1-2; unclear D gene. The CDR3 runs 14 residues. Germline CDR1 is SGHAT and CDR2 is FQNNGV. V shed 1 base and J shed 8 bases, with 14 bases lying between them. CDR3 sequence: CASSLAAGSPGYTF. Here the CDR3 DNA reads TGTGCCAGCAGCTTAGCCGCAGGTTCACCGGGCTACACCTTC.

The sample holds one count of this clone. CDR3 nucleotide sequence: TGCAGCGCTCAGACTAGCGGGGTTGACGAGCAGTACTTC. It yields the protein CSAQTSGVDEQYF. V usage is TRBV29-1 and J usage is TRBJ2-7, with TRBD2 matching over 11 bases. V was pared by 7 bases and J by 5 bases, with 7 bases of the junction left unmatched. Germline V lookup: CDR1 SQVTM, CDR2 ANQGSEA. This CDR3 is built from 13 residues.